These 8 T cell receptor beta chains were sequenced from one sample in a study of blood T cell repertoires in COVID-19. Libraries were prepared by immunoSEQ multiplex PCR; TCRdb keeps only in-frame clonotypes and omits some of them. The sample lists around 190,000 clones, 89% seen once, with under 2% in the top ten. Sequencing was carried out using peripheral blood. The receptors come from a man aged 18 to 30 who had recovered from COVID-19.

CDR3 loop: CASSVASRQGGGYTF. CDR3 sequence (DNA): TGTGCCAGCAGCGTAGCTTCGCGACAGGGTGGCGGCTACACCTTC. This sequence joins TRBV9 and TRBJ1-2; 7 nucleotides match TRBD1. Looked up from germline, CDR1 is SGDLS and CDR2 is YYNGEE. The CDR3 sequence is 15 residues long. V lost 0 bases to trimming and J lost 8 bases; unmatched junction nucleotides: 10.

This clone appeared a single time. At one end, the junction sequence differs from germline, possibly due to a read error. The rearrangement links TRBV18 to TRBJ1-6; the D is unclear. Germline V gene sequence: CDR1 KGHSH, CDR2 LQKENI. The CDR3 length is 14 residues. The CDR3 sequence is CASTPGVNNSPLHF. CDR3 in DNA: TGTGCCAGCACACCCGGGGTGAATAATTCACCCCTCCACTTT. Filled out from reference TRBV18 and TRBJ1-6, the complete variable domain reads NAGVMQNPRHLVRRRGQEARLRCSPMKGHSHVYWYRQLPEEGLKFMVYLQKENIIDESGMPKERFSAEFPKEGPSILRIQQVVRGDSAAYFCASTPGVNNSPLHFGNGTRLTVT.

This chain joins TRBV11-2 and TRBJ2-3; perhaps TRBD2 as D (6 bases). Germline V gives CDR1 SGHAT, CDR2 FQNNGV. The CDR3 covers 15 residues. V gave up 3 bases and J gave up 2 bases, with 12 bases separating them. Here the CDR3 reads CASSFPGVATDTQYF. In DNA, the CDR3 is TGTGCCAGCAGCTTCCCGGGGGTAGCCACAGATACGCAGTATTTT.

V and J are TRBV27 and TRBJ2-2, with TRBD1 matching 10 bases. The CDR3 is made up of 18 amino acids. The junction had 11 bases not matched to a gene; V was cut back by 5 bases and J by 2 bases. Germline V gives CDR1 MNHEY, CDR2 SMNVEV (reference sequence). The CDR3 protein is CASSQPRQGARNTGELFF. The CDR3 nucleotides read TGTGCCAGCAGTCAGCCACGACAGGGGGCGCGAAACACCGGGGAGCTGTTTTTT.

The chain uses TRBV29-1 and TRBJ2-3, with TRBD1 matching 8 bases. The germline CDR1 and CDR2 sequences are SQVTM and ANQGSEA. With V trimmed by 8 bases and J by 4 bases, 14 bases remained unmatched. This CDR3 is 15 amino acids long. The CDR3 loop is CSPVIRGRGPDTQYF. The DNA for the CDR3 is TGCAGCCCAGTTATCAGGGGGCGAGGACCAGATACGCAGTATTTT.

In its sample, this clone was seen a few times. The chain couples TRBV7-2 to TRBJ2-3; 15 nucleotides agree with TRBD2. The CDR3 spans 17 residues. Trimming cost V 2 bases and J 3 bases; bases outside gene matches: 3. Per the germline V gene, CDR1 is SGHTA and CDR2 is FQGNSA. The DNA of the CDR3 is TGTGCCAGCAGCTTATTCGGGACTAGCGGGAGGACAGATACGCAGTATTTT. This encodes CASSLFGTSGRTDTQYF.

This rearrangement joins TRBV20-1 to TRBJ1-5; D ambiguous. Germline assignment: CDR1 DFQATT and CDR2 SNEGSKA (reference sequence). This CDR3 has 14 residues. Trimming shortened V by 3 bases and J by 1 base, and 10 bases separated the two germline ends. DNA for the CDR3: TGCAGTGCTAGTTCAGGTGGGAGCAATCAGCCCCAGCATTTT. This encodes CSASSGGSNQPQHF.

This rearrangement joins TRBV18 to TRBJ2-7; 9 bases map to TRBD2. The V gene's germline CDR1 is KGHSH and CDR2 LQKENI. The CDR3 length is 16 residues. With V trimmed by 0 bases and J by 4 bases, 7 bases remained unmatched. For the CDR3, the DNA is TGTGCCAGCTCACCACCGGGGGTAGCGGGAGATTACGAGCAGTACTTC. Translated: CASSPPGVAGDYEQYF. The variable domain in full, completed from reference TRBV18 and TRBJ2-7, reads NAGVMQNPRHLVRRRGQEARLRCSPMKGHSHVYWYRQLPEEGLKFMVYLQKENIIDESGMPKERFSAEFPKEGPSILRIQQVVRGDSAAYFCASSPPGVAGDYEQYFGPGTRLTVT.